These 10 T cell receptor beta chains originate from one sample sequenced in a study of beta chain features in type 1 diabetes. Study findings and constraints: When Type 1 diabetes patients were examined, their TCRB CDR3s proved moderately but significantly shorter in all four CD4+ subsets.

Expressed TCRB transcripts were sequenced after all isolated RNA was converted to cDNA. Assay: immunoSEQ multiplex PCR; the TCRdb copy retains only in-frame clones and omits some. The table lists approximately 600,000 clones, around 11% of them singletons. These receptors' antigens are unknown. The material sequenced was naive CD4+ T cells from blood. Every receptor here comes from a man younger than 45 with type 1 diabetes.

There are a few counts of this clone. The rearrangement joins TRBV2 to TRBJ2-6; D unclear. The CDR3 covers 14 residues. Germline V gene sequence: CDR1 SNHLY, CDR2 FYNNEI. Trimming left V 5 bases short and J 0 bases short, with 5 bases between. CDR3 residues: CASSLSSGANVLTF. The DNA of the CDR3 is TGTGCCAGCAGTCTCAGCTCTGGGGCCAACGTCCTGACTTTC. Drawing the rest from reference TRBV2 and TRBJ2-6, the complete variable domain is EPEVTQTPSHQVTQMGQEVILRCVPISNHLYFYWYRQILGQKVEFLVSFYNNEISEKSEIFDDQFSVERPDGSNFTLKIRSTKLEDSAMYFCASSLSSGANVLTFGAGSRLTVL.

The chain carries TRBV4-1 and TRBJ2-6; D gene ambiguous. V shed 1 base and J shed 1 base, with 20 bases lying between them. The CDR3 has 20 residues. Germline CDR1 MGHRA, CDR2 YSYEKL. CDR3 coding DNA: TGCGCCAGCAGCCAAGCCAGGCCAGTTCAGGCCCGGTCTGGGGCCAACGTCCTGACTTTC. This translates into CASSQARPVQARSGANVLTF.

This clone was recorded a few times. This rearrangement joins TRBV25-1 to TRBJ1-1, with D tentatively TRBD1 (6 bases). Germline loops: CDR1 MGHDK, CDR2 SYGVNS. V was pared by 8 bases and J by 7 bases, with 11 bases between. The CDR3 contains 11 residues. As DNA, the CDR3 is TGTGCCAGCTTTAAGGGGGTTGAAGCTTTCTTT. This gives the protein CASFKGVEAFF.

About this clone itself: The sample carries other DNA sequences with the same CDR3. V and J are TRBV6-5 and TRBJ1-1, with D unclear. The germline V and J ends were trimmed by 5 bases and 0 bases, with 7 bases remaining between them. The CDR3 runs 13 residues. Germline V gives CDR1 MNHEY, CDR2 SVGAGI. CDR3 residues: CASSASVNTEAFF. CDR3 DNA: TGTGCCAGCAGTGCCTCCGTGAACACTGAAGCTTTCTTT.

This clone was seen more than once but under ten times. This chain links TRBV6-5 with TRBJ2-5, with D maybe TRBD1 (6 bases). Looked up from germline, CDR1 is MNHEY and CDR2 is SVGAGI. Between the trimmed V and J ends, which lost 6 bases and 3 bases, there was a span of 14 bases. CDR3 length: 14 residues. DNA for the CDR3: TGTGCCAGCAGAGACGATGGACAGAAAGAGACCCAGTACTTC. Its protein product is CASRDDGQKETQYF.

The chain employs TRBV10-3 and TRBJ2-5; D unresolved. From germline, CDR1 is ENHRY and CDR2 SYGVKD. CDR3 length: 13 amino acids. Trimming left V 3 bases short and J 3 bases short, with 8 bases between. The CDR3 DNA reads as TGTGCCATCAGTGACCAGAGAGAAGAGACCCAGTACTTC. This gives the protein CAISDQREETQYF.

This clone was counted between two and nine times. The chain has TRBV9 and TRBJ1-1; TRBD1 might be the D (6 bases). V lost 2 bases, J lost 1 base, and 12 bases lay in between. From germline, CDR1 is SGDLS and CDR2 YYNGEE. This CDR3 contains 15 residues. CDR3 amino acids: CASSVGHPTNTEAFF. CDR3 DNA: TGTGCCAGCAGCGTGGGACATCCAACGAACACTGAAGCTTTCTTT.

J is TRBJ2-7 and V is TRBV4-3; 8 nucleotides align to TRBD2. Germline loops: CDR1 LGHNA, CDR2 YSLEER. This CDR3 has 16 amino acids. The J segment lost 7 bases and the V segment lost 3 bases, leaving 14 bases of the junction unmatched. The CDR3 nucleotides are TGCGCCAGCAGCCAGAATATGGGAGCGGGGGCAAATGAGCAGTACTTC. Translating gives CASSQNMGAGANEQYF.

The gene calls are TRBV5-1 and TRBJ2-7, with D maybe TRBD1 (6 bases). The germline V gene has CDR1 SGHRS and CDR2 YFSETQ. The CDR3 is made up of 12 amino acids. The V end lost 5 bases, the J end lost 4 bases, and 10 bases lay between the germline ends. CDR3 coding DNA: TGCGCCAGCAGACAGGACAGTTACGAGCAGTACTTC. This sequence encodes CASRQDSYEQYF.

The sample holds a few counts of this clone. The V gene is TRBV9, the J gene TRBJ2-5, with 9 positions matching TRBD2. The trim removed 2 bases at V and 1 base at J, leaving 3 bases unmatched. The CDR3 contains 15 residues. The V gene's germline CDR1 is SGDLS and CDR2 YYNGEE. CDR3 nucleotide sequence: TGTGCCAGCAGCGTGTCTAGCGGGATCCAAGAGACCCAGTACTTC. Its protein is CASSVSSGIQETQYF.